This TCR beta chain was recovered during a study of OX40 agonist ivuxolimab in advanced cancers. Per the germline V gene, CDR1 is SGHDN and CDR2 is FVKESK. V shed 0 bases and J 5 bases; nucleotides not matched to a gene: 11. The CDR3 is 18 amino acids. The method was immunoSEQ multiplex PCR; TCRdb's version includes in-frame clones alone and lacks a portion of them. Of fewer than 100,000 clones in the sample, roughly 88% were seen once. The chain couples TRBV14 to TRBJ2-1; the match to TRBD2 covers 9 bases. The sequence was collected from an adult with an advanced solid tumor such as melanoma, head and neck, liver or kidney cancer. The input for sequencing was CD4+ or CD8+ T cells sorted from blood, taken in a trial of the OX40 agonist ivuxolimab. This CDR3 is CASSQDWTSGRTDNEQFF. CDR3 DNA: TGTGCCAGCAGCCAAGATTGGACCAGCGGGAGGACCGACAATGAGCAGTTCTTC.